These 29 T cell receptor beta chains share one sample of origin, sequenced in a study of cytomegalovirus exposure and HLA in healthy donors. The PCR employed 60 Vbeta primers together with 13 Jbeta primers. The repertoire was sequenced with immunoSEQ multiplex PCR; TCRdb's copy has only in-frame clones and lacks some. The sample records roughly 100,000 clones, 65% being singletons. Input material: PBMCs. The origin of the receptors is a boy aged 5-17 years in good health and CMV-seropositive.

The chain combines TRBV7-3 with TRBJ2-1; TRBD1 is a possible D gene (5 bases). Germline-derived CDR1 and CDR2 are SGHTA and FQGTGA. CDR3 length: 15 amino acids. With 2 bases removed from V and 3 bases from J, the gap between germline ends came to 11 bases. CDR3 sequence reads: CASSLGLQGYNEQFF. CDR3 coding DNA: TGTGCCAGCAGCTTAGGCTTGCAGGGCTACAATGAGCAGTTCTTC.

The V call is TRBV7-8, the J call TRBJ1-1; possible D gene TRBD1, 5 bases. V was cut by 5 bases and J by 4 bases, with 17 bases left in between. The CDR3 covers 15 residues. CDR1 SGHVS and CDR2 FQNEAQ come from the germline V gene. CDR3 sequence (DNA): TGTGCCAGCAGCCCGGGGTTTGGGGGGAGCACTGAAGCTTTCTTT. Protein: CASSPGFGGSTEAFF. The entire variable domain, with the rest obtained from reference TRBV7-8 and TRBJ1-1, is as follows: GAGVSQSPRYKVAKRGQDVALRCDPISGHVSLFWYQQALGQGPEFLTYFQNEAQLDKSGLPSDRFFAERPEGSVSTLKIQRTQQEDSAVYLCASSPGFGGSTEAFFGQGTRLTVV.

Of note for this clone: The sample holds other DNA sequences that translate to the same CDR3. J is TRBJ1-5 and V is TRBV6-1; TRBD1 might be the D (5 bases). Looked up from germline, CDR1 is MNHNS and CDR2 is SASEGT. The ends were cut back, 3 bases at V and 5 bases at J, with 11 bases in the middle. CDR3 length: 14 amino acids. The CDR3 sequence is CASSDRVVDQPQHF. The CDR3 nucleotides read TGTGCCAGCAGTGACAGGGTGGTTGATCAGCCCCAGCATTTT.

In regard to this clone: One end of the junction is discordant with germline, which a read error may explain. V usage is TRBV7-8 and J usage is TRBJ1-2; D unclear. Germline-derived CDR1 and CDR2 are SGHVS and FQNEAQ. CDR3 length equals 14 residues. CDR3 amino acids: CASSLDGRNYGYPF. The CDR3 DNA follows: TGTGCCAGCAGCCTCGACGGCCGGAACTATGGCTACCCCTTC.

V is TRBV6-1 and J is TRBJ1-5; 8 bases fit TRBD1. Germline V gives CDR1 MNHNS, CDR2 SASEGT. The CDR3 is made up of 14 amino acids. V was pared by 3 bases and J by 5 bases, with 3 bases of the junction left unmatched. The CDR3 spells CASSDAGGHQPQHF. The CDR3 DNA reads as TGTGCCAGCAGTGATGCAGGGGGCCATCAGCCCCAGCATTTT.

This chain uses TRBV29-1 with TRBJ2-3; D possibly corresponds to TRBD2 (5 bases). Germline CDR1 reads SQVTM; CDR2 reads ANQGSEA. The V end was cut by 5 bases, the J end by 7 bases, with 10 bases between. The CDR3 loop spans 11 amino acids. As DNA, the CDR3 is TGCAGCGTTCTTTTGGACTATACGCAGTATTTT. Its protein is CSVLLDYTQYF.

This clone has only a few counts. The chain has TRBV7-2 and TRBJ2-7; 8 bases fit TRBD2. CDR1 and CDR2 from the germline V gene are SGHTA and FQGNSA. The CDR3 consists of 15 residues. The ends lost 5 bases at V and 4 bases at J; junction bases unmatched: 10. This CDR3 is CASSPRLAGSYEQYF. The CDR3 DNA follows: TGTGCCAGCAGCCCCCGCTTAGCGGGATCTTACGAGCAGTACTTC.

A few counts support this clone. This rearrangement joins TRBV5-1 to TRBJ2-2; 8 positions agree with TRBD1. In germline, CDR1 is SGHRS, CDR2 YFSETQ. J was trimmed by 0 bases and V by 0 bases; bases with no gene match: 1. CDR3 length: 16 residues. CDR3 sequence (DNA): TGCGCCAGCAGCTTGGGACAGGGGTCGAACACCGGGGAGCTGTTTTTT. Its protein product is CASSLGQGSNTGELFF.

V and J are TRBV5-1 and TRBJ2-7; TRBD2 matches 12 bases. With 5 bases clipped from V and 3 bases from J, the junction kept 12 bases outside the gene matches. There are 17 residues in the CDR3. Germline V lookup: CDR1 SGHRS, CDR2 YFSETQ. The CDR3 nucleotides read TGCGCCAGCAGTGTGACTAGCGGGAGTTCTGGGGTCTACGAGCAGTACTTC. This sequence encodes CASSVTSGSSGVYEQYF.

This chain connects TRBV6-1 to TRBJ1-2; 9 bases are a match to TRBD1. The V and J ends lost 4 bases and 7 bases, in that order; junction bases with no gene match: 10. CDR1 is MNHNS, CDR2 SASEGT, per germline. CDR3 length: 15 residues. The DNA for the CDR3 is TGTGCCAGCAGTGTAGGGACAGGGCTTTCAGGTGGCTACACCTTC. Amino acid sequence: CASSVGTGLSGGYTF.

The V and J genes are TRBV7-6 and TRBJ2-1; no firm D call. The V end lost 1 base, the J end lost 5 bases, and 6 bases lay between the germline ends. Germline lookup yields CDR1 SGHVS and CDR2 FNYEAQ. The CDR3 is 13 residues long. CDR3 sequence (DNA): TGTGCCAGCAGCTTAGGGGCAAACAATGAGCAGTTCTTC. Amino acid sequence: CASSLGANNEQFF.

This clone appeared a few times. The chain links TRBV6-1 to TRBJ2-7; the D gene is possibly TRBD1 (6 bases). The germline V gene encodes CDR1 MNHNS and CDR2 SASEGT. The ends were cut back, 3 bases at V and 4 bases at J, with 16 bases in the middle. This CDR3 region has 15 residues. The CDR3 protein is CASSERKGDTYEQYF. CDR3 sequence (DNA): TGTGCCAGCAGTGAGAGAAAGGGGGATACGTACGAGCAGTACTTC.

The chain employs TRBV18 and TRBJ1-1; a weak D match, TRBD1 (5 bases). Trimming removed 3 bases at V and 0 bases at J, with 14 bases between. CDR1 KGHSH and CDR2 LQKENI come from the germline V gene. The CDR3 runs to 16 residues. The CDR3 loop is CASSPNSRGMNTEAFF. The CDR3 coding sequence is TGTGCCAGCTCACCTAATAGCCGGGGGATGAACACTGAAGCTTTCTTT.

This clone was detected once. This chain links TRBV4-2 with TRBJ2-5; TRBD2 matches at 9 bases. The J call may not be correct, given that the DNA end is closer to TRBJ2-7. Germline V gene lookup returns CDR1 LGHNA and CDR2 YNFKEQ. The CDR3 length is 15 residues. As DNA, the CDR3 is TGTGCCAGCAGCCAAGGGGATAGCGGGAGCTACGAGCAGTACTTC. This gives the protein CASSQGDSGSYEQYF.

The gene calls are TRBV11-3 and TRBJ2-3; 7 nucleotides match TRBD2. Per germline, CDR1 SGHNT and CDR2 YENEEA. The V segment lost 5 bases and the J segment 4 bases; nucleotides outside the gene matches: 9. The CDR3 consists of 15 residues. CDR3 sequence: CASSLSTSPADTQYF. CDR3 DNA sequence: TGTGCCAGCAGCCTTTCGACTAGCCCCGCAGATACGCAGTATTTT.

This chain uses TRBV5-1 with TRBJ2-7; D might be TRBD2 (6 bases). CDR3 length equals 15 residues. Germline lookup yields CDR1 SGHRS and CDR2 YFSETQ. The V end was cut by 4 bases, the J end by 4 bases, with 18 bases between. The CDR3 is CASSRSAGSTYEQYF. The CDR3 region has the DNA TGCGCCAGCAGCCGGTCCGCGGGGAGCACGTACGAGCAGTACTTC.

This clone came up a few times. This chain uses TRBV6-1 with TRBJ1-5; 8 bases fit TRBD1. Per the germline V gene, CDR1 is MNHNS and CDR2 is SASEGT. The J segment lost 5 bases and the V segment lost 2 bases, leaving 8 bases of the junction unmatched. The CDR3 spans 16 residues. The CDR3: CASSERGTGFYQPQHF. In DNA, the CDR3 is TGTGCCAGCAGTGAAAGGGGGACAGGTTTTTATCAGCCCCAGCATTTT.

The chain couples TRBV29-1 to TRBJ2-5; the D is unclear. V lost 3 bases, J lost 4 bases, and 9 bases lay in between. CDR1 SQVTM and CDR2 ANQGSEA come from the germline V gene. CDR3 length equals 12 residues. The CDR3 coding sequence is TGCAGCGTTGAGACATTACGAGAGACCCAGTACTTC. Protein sequence: CSVETLRETQYF.

The chain recombines TRBV6-1 with TRBJ1-2; the match to TRBD1 covers 12 bases. V shed 4 bases, J shed 3 bases, and the junction held 6 bases outside the gene matches. The CDR3 loop spans 16 amino acids. Per the germline V gene, CDR1 is MNHNS and CDR2 is SASEGT. The chain's CDR3 is CASSAGDRGRYYGYTF. CDR3 nucleotide sequence: TGTGCCAGCAGTGCAGGGGACAGGGGGCGGTACTATGGCTACACCTTC.

Regarding this clone: One end of the junction fails to match germline, which may point to a read error. V gene TRBV30 combines with J gene TRBJ1-2, with D maybe TRBD1 (6 bases). CDR3 length: 14 amino acids. Per the germline V gene, CDR1 is GTSNPN and CDR2 is SVGIG (reference sequence). CDR3 DNA sequence: TGTGCCTGGAGGACCAGGGGTGCTAACTATGGCTACCCCTTC. Protein product: CAWRTRGANYGYPF.

The genes are TRBV27 and TRBJ1-1, with D maybe TRBD1 (6 bases). Germline V gene data show CDR1 as MNHEY and CDR2 as SMNVEV (reference sequence). With 7 bases removed from V and 0 bases from J, the gap between germline ends came to 18 bases. The CDR3 has 16 residues. DNA for the CDR3: TGTGCCAGCACCGGGACATACAACTCCGTGAACACTGAAGCTTTCTTT. Translation: CASTGTYNSVNTEAFF.

J is TRBJ2-2 and V is TRBV7-3; 10 bases map to TRBD2. This CDR3 has 16 amino acids. Unmatched junction bases numbered 7, after V lost 3 bases and J lost 6 bases. In germline, CDR1 is SGHTA, CDR2 FQGTGA. This CDR3 reads CASSFLGLAFPGELFF. CDR3 coding DNA: TGTGCCAGCAGCTTCTTGGGACTAGCGTTCCCCGGGGAGCTGTTTTTT.

This clone was observed a few times. V and J are TRBV19 and TRBJ1-2; 9 positions match TRBD1. V lost 5 bases to trimming and J lost 5 bases; unmatched junction nucleotides: 15. The length of the CDR3 is 17 residues. Per germline, CDR1 LNHDA and CDR2 SQIVND (reference sequence). The CDR3 DNA is TGTGCCAGTAGTGCACAAGCCGGTTGGGACAGGGATTATGGCTACACCTTC. It codes for CASSAQAGWDRDYGYTF. The full variable domain, completed using reference TRBV19 and TRBJ1-2, is DGGITQSPKYLFRKEGQNVTLSCEQNLNHDAMYWYRQDPGQGLRLIYYSQIVNDFQKGDIAEGYSVSREKKESFPLTVTSAQKNPTAFYLCASSAQAGWDRDYGYTFGSGTRLTVV.

The rearrangement joins TRBV7-6 to TRBJ2-2, with 8 bases matching TRBD1. Germline lookup yields CDR1 SGHVS and CDR2 FNYEAQ. This CDR3 has 14 residues. The junction had 6 bases not matched to a gene; V was cut back by 5 bases and J by 7 bases. This CDR3 is CASSNNRGIGELFF. CDR3 in DNA: TGTGCCAGCAGCAATAACAGGGGGATCGGGGAGCTGTTTTTT.

V usage is TRBV5-4 and J usage is TRBJ2-3, with 8 nucleotides matching TRBD1. With 2 bases clipped from V and 5 bases from J, the junction kept 13 bases outside the gene matches. This CDR3 region has 17 residues. Germline V lookup: CDR1 SGHNT, CDR2 YYREEE (reference sequence). For the CDR3, the DNA is TGTGCCAGCAGCTTCCCGTCCGGACAGGGAAAAAGAGATACGCAGTATTTT. The encoded protein is CASSFPSGQGKRDTQYF.

This chain links TRBV2 with TRBJ1-5, with TRBD1 matching over 7 bases. The ends lost 1 base at V and 6 bases at J; junction bases unmatched: 3. Per the germline V gene, CDR1 is SNHLY and CDR2 is FYNNEI. This CDR3 has 14 residues. The CDR3 region has the DNA TGTGCCAGCAGTGAAGGACAGGGACGTCAGCCCCAGCATTTT. As protein: CASSEGQGRQPQHF.

This rearrangement joins TRBV12-5 to TRBJ1-6; D is possibly TRBD1 (6 bases). Trimming shortened V by 2 bases and J by 17 bases, and 13 bases separated the two germline ends. CDR1 and CDR2 (germline): LGHNT, FRNRAP. CDR3 length equals 12 residues. The DNA of the CDR3 is TGTGCTAGTGGTTTGTCGGGACACCCCTTCCACTTT. It yields the protein CASGLSGHPFHF.

The chain has TRBV5-1 and TRBJ2-7; 11 bases fit TRBD1. The V gene's germline CDR1 is SGHRS and CDR2 YFSETQ. J was trimmed by 7 bases and V by 6 bases; bases with no gene match: 12. The CDR3 extends over 15 amino acids. DNA of the CDR3: TGCGCCAGCACCCTAGGAGGGACAGGGGGTGGTGAGCAGTACTTC. It encodes CASTLGGTGGGEQYF. The full variable domain, its missing parts supplied by reference TRBV5-1 and TRBJ2-7, is KAGVTQTPRYLIKTRGQQVTLSCSPISGHRSVSWYQQTPGQGLQFLFEYFSETQRNKGNFPGRFSGRQFSNSRSEMNVSTLELGDSALYLCASTLGGTGGGEQYFGPGTRLTVT.

The V and J genes are TRBV4-1 and TRBJ2-3; 10 positions match TRBD2. With 0 bases clipped from V and 3 bases from J, the junction kept 15 bases outside the gene matches. CDR3 length: 20 residues. Germline values: CDR1 MGHRA, CDR2 YSYEKL. The CDR3 here is CASSQDALSGGAYSTDTQYF. Here the CDR3 DNA reads TGCGCCAGCAGCCAAGATGCGCTGAGCGGGGGGGCCTACTCGACAGATACGCAGTATTTT.